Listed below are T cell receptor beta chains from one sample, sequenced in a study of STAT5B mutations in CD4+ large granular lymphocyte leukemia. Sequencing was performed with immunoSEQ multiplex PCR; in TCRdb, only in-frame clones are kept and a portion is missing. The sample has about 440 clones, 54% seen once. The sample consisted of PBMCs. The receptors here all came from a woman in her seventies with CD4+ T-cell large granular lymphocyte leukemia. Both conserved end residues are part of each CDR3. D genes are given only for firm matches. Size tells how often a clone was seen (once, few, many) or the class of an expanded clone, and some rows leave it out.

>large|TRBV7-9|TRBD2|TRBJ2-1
TGTGCCAGCAGCTGGGGACTAGCGGGGGGGGAGCAGTTCTTC
CASSWGLAGGEQFF
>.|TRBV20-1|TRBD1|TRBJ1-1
TGCAGTGCTTTCGACAGGGGAGAAGCTTTCTTT
CSAFDRGEAFF
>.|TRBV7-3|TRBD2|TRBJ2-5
TGTGCCAGCAGCTTAGTAGCGGGGGGGCTTGAGACCCAGTACTTC
CASSLVAGGLETQYF
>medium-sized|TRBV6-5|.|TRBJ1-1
TGTGCCAGCAGAGTAAAGGACAGTACGAACACTGAAGCTTTCTTT
CASRVKDSTNTEAFF
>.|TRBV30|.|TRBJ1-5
TGTGCCTGGAGTGTAGGCGGGAGTCAGCCCCAGCATTTT
CAWSVGGSQPQHF
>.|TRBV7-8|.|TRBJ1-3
TGTGCCAGCAGCAAGCTCGGAGGGGGGCTTGCTGGAAACACCATATATTTT
CASSKLGGGLAGNTIYF
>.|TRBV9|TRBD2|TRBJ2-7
TGTGCCAGCAGCCCGGGGGGGGTGGCGTCGCACGAGCAGTACTTC
CASSPGGVASHEQYF
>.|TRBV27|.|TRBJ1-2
TGTGCCAGCAGATCCTTAGGGGTTCATTATGGCTACACCTTC
CASRSLGVHYGYTF
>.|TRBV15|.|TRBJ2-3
TGTGCCACCAGCAGAGATCTTACTACCGATACGCAGTATTTT
CATSRDLTTDTQYF
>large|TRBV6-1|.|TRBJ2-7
TGTGCCAGCAGTGAACTGTCGGAGTACGAGCAGTACTTC
CASSELSEYEQYF
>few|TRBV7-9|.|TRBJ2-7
TGTGCCAGCAGCTTAGTGGACGGCCCTACGGAGCAGTACTTC
CASSLVDGPTEQYF
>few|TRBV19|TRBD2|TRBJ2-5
TGTGCCAGTAGTGGGCGGACTAGCGGGGGGGCCGAGACCCAGTACTTC
CASSGRTSGGAETQYF
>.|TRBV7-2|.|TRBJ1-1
TGTGCCAGCAGCTTACCCCACCCTTACACTGAAGCTTTCTTT
CASSLPHPYTEAFF
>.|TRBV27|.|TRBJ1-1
TGTGCCAGCAGTAAAGGGCAGGGAATGAACACTGAAGCTTTCTTT
CASSKGQGMNTEAFF
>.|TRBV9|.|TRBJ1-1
TGTGCCAGCAGCCCCGGGGCTGTGACCTGGAGCACTGAAGCTTTCTTT
CASSPGAVTWSTEAFF
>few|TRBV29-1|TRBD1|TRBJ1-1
TGCAGCGTTAGGACAGGGCCCTGGGGCACTGAAGCTTTCTTT
CSVRTGPWGTEAFF
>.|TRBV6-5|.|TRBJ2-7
TGTGCCAGCAGTTTCTCTTTCGGGAATTCCTACGAGCAGTACTTC
CASSFSFGNSYEQYF
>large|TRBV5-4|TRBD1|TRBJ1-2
TGTGCCAGCAGCTTTAGGGGACAGGGAAACTATGGCTACACCTTC
CASSFRGQGNYGYTF
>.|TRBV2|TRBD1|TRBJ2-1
TGTGCCAGCAGCCGAGGGACAGGGACGTACAATGAGCAGTTCTTC
CASSRGTGTYNEQFF
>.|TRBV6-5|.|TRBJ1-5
TGTGCCAGCTCTGGCCAGCAGAATCAGCCCCAGCATTTT
CASSGQQNQPQHF
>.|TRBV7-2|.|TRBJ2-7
TGTGCCAGCAGCTTAACCTACGAGCAGTACTTC
CASSLTYEQYF
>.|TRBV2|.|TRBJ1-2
TGTGCCAGCAGTGCGTCCGGGTATGGCTACACCTTC
CASSASGYGYTF
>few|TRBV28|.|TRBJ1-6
TGTGCCAGCAGCCCGAGGGAATACTATAATTCACCCCTCCACTTT
CASSPREYYNSPLHF
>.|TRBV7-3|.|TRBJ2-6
TGTGCCAGCAGCTTAATGGGGGGTGGGGCCAACGTCCTGACTTTC
CASSLMGGGANVLTF
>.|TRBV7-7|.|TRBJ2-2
TGTGCTAGCAGCCTGGACAGCGGGGAGCTGTTTTTT
CASSLDSGELFF
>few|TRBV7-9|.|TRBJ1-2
TGTGCCAGCAGCTGGGGCAGCTATTCTGCCTACACCTTC
CASSWGSYSAYTF
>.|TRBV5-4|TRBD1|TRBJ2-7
TGTGCCAGCAGCACCTGGACAGGGGGCCCGTGGGAGCAGTACTTC
CASSTWTGGPWEQYF
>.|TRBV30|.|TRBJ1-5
TGTGCCTCCAGTAGAGGCAATCAGCCCCAGCATTTT
CASSRGNQPQHF
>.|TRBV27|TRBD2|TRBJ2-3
TGTGCCAGCAGTTTATCAAATCGACTCCGGGGACTAGCGGGCCGCACAGATACGCAGTATTTT
CASSLSNRLRGLAGRTDTQYF
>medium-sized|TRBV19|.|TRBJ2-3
TGTGCCAGTAGTTCCGACAGGAGTACAGATACGCAGTATTTT
CASSSDRSTDTQYF
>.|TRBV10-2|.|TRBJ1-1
TGCGCCAGCAGTGAGTTACCCAGGGCCATGAACACTGAAGCTTTCTTT
CASSELPRAMNTEAFF
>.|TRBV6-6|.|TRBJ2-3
TGTGCCAGCAGTCCCACGACGGGGATCACAGATACGCAGTATTTT
CASSPTTGITDTQYF
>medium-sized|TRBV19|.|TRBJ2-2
TGTGCCAGTAGTATTGGACCCTCCGGGCCGGGGGAGCTGTTTTTT
CASSIGPSGPGELFF
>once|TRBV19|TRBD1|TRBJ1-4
TGTGCCAGTAGTATACCAACGACAGGGACTAATGAAAAACTGTTTTTT
CASSIPTTGTNEKLFF
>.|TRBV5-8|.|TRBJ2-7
TGTGCCAGCAGCGACCCGGGGGACTCCTACGAGCAGTACTTC
CASSDPGDSYEQYF
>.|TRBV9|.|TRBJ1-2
TGTGCCAGCAGCGTAATGCCAGGGGACCATGGCTACACCTTC
CASSVMPGDHGYTF
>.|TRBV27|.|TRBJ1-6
TGTGCCAGCAGTTTGAGGAGCTCCTATAATTCACCCCTCCACTTT
CASSLRSSYNSPLHF
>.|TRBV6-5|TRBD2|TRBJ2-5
TGTGCCAGCAGTTACTTGGGGGGGGAGACCCAGTACTTC
CASSYLGGETQYF
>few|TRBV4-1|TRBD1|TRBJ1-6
TGCGCCAGCAGCCAAGAACAGGGGGCGCGAAGTTCACCCCTCCACTTT
CASSQEQGARSSPLHF
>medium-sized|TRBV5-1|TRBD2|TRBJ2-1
TGCGCCAGCAGCCCACCAAGGCAGCGGGGTAGGTCCTACAATGAGCAGTTCTTC
CASSPPRQRGRSYNEQFF
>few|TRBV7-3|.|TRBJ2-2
TGTGCCAGCAGCTTAGCGTCGTGGGGGGCGAACACCGGGGAGCTGTTTTTT
CASSLASWGANTGELFF
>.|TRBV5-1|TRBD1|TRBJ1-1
TGCGCCAGCAGCTTGGGGACAGGGGGCCACACTGAAGCTTTCTTT
CASSLGTGGHTEAFF
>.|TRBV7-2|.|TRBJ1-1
TGTGCCAGCAGCAAATACGCGGCAGGGGCGATGGCTGAAGCTTTCTTT
CASSKYAAGAMAEAFF
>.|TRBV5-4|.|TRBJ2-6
TGTGCCAGCAGCTTGTCAGGCTCTGGGGCCAACGTCCTGACTTTC
CASSLSGSGANVLTF
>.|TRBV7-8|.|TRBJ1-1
TGTGCCAGCAGCTTAGGGGTAGCAGGATTTAAAAACACTGAAGCTTTCTTT
CASSLGVAGFKNTEAFF
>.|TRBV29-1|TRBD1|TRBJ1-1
TGCAGCGTTGAGGGGACAGGGGGAAGGCACACTGAAGCTTTCTTT
CSVEGTGGRHTEAFF
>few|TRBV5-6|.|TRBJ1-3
TGTGCCAGCAGGGTACAGGGCTTCGCTGGAAACACCATATATTTT
CASRVQGFAGNTIYF
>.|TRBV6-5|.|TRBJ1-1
TGTGCCAGCAGCTCGGCGGGCCTCTTAAGCGGAGCTTTCTTT
CASSSAGLLSGAFF
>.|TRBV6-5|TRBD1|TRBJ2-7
TGTGCCACGCAATTAAACAGGGGGTCTAGCTACGAGCAGTACTTC
CATQLNRGSSYEQYF
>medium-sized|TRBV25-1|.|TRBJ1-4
TGTGCCAGCAGTGAATCGGCAGAAGAAGACGAAAAACTGTTTTTT
CASSESAEEDEKLFF
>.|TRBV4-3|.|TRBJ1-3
TGCGCCAGCAGCCAAGCGGCTGGAGAGACTACCTCTGGAAACACCATATATTTT
CASSQAAGETTSGNTIYF
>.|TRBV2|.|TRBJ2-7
TGTGCCAGCAGTGACCCCCAGGGCGGTATCGGCCGCGAGCAGTACTTC
CASSDPQGGIGREQYF
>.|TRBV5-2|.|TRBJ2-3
TGTGCCAGCAGCTGGGGATCGGGGGGGCGGACAGATACGCAGTATTTT
CASSWGSGGRTDTQYF